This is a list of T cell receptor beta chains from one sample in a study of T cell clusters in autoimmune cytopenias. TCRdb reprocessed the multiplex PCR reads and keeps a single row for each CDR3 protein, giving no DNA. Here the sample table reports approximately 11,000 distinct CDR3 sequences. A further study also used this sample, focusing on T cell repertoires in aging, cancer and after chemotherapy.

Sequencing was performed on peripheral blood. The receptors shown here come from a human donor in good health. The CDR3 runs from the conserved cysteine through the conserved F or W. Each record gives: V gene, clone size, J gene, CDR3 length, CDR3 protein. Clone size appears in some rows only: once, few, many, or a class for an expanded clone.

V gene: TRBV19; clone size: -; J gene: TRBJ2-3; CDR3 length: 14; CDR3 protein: CASSIAFREGTQYF
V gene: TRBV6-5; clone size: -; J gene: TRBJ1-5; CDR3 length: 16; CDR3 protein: CASSRRDTLYNQPQHF
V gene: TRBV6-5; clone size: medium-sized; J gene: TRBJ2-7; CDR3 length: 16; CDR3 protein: CASSYSGRASSYEQYF
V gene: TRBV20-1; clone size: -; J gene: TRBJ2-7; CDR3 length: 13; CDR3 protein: CSAGGQGMVEQYF
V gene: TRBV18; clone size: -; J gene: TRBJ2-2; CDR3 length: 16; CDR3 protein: CASSSDTGANTGELFF
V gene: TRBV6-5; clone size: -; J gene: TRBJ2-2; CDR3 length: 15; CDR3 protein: CASRLAGVYTGELFF
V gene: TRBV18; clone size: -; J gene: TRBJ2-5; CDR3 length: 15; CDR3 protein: CASSRTSGVMETQYF
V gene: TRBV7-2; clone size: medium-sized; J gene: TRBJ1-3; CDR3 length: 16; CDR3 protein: CASSWGQGVLGNTIYF
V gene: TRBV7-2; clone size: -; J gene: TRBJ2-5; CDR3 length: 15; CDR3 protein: CASSLGGPVGETQYF
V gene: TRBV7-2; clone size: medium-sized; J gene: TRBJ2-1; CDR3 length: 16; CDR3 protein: CASSLVSSVSYNEQFF
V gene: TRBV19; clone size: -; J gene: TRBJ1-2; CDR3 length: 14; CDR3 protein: CASATARTGLGYTF
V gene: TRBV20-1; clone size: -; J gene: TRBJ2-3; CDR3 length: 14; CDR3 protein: CSAGTGFSTDTQYF
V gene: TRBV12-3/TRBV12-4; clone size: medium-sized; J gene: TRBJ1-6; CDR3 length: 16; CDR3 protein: CASRTGGGGGYSPLHF
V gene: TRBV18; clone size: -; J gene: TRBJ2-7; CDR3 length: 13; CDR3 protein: CASSPQGLGEQYF
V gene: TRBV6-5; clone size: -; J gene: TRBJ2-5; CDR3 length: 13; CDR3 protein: CASSEQWQETQYF
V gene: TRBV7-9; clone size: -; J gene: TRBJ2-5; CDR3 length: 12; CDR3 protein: CASSSKVETQYF